These 21 T cell receptor beta chains were sequenced from one sample in a study of T cells in Graves' hyperthyroidism and ophthalmopathy. Researchers amplified the TCR beta CDR3 regions from RNA transcripts. First-round RT-PCR of the TCR CDR3 relied on the HTBI primer set. In TCRdb, the multiplex PCR reads were re-called with MiXCR into one record per CDR3 protein. Among about 640,000 distinct CDR3 sequences listed, more than 20% were seen once. Sample: blood. These receptors were collected from a young man with Graves' ophthalmopathy.

This clonotype was counted a few times. This chain uses TRBV10-1 with TRBJ2-7; D ambiguous. This CDR3 has 14 residues. Trimming took off 3 bases at V and 3 bases at J, with 12 bases between the two ends. Germline V gene data show CDR1 as WNHNN and CDR2 as SYGVQD (reference sequence). Here the CDR3 DNA reads TGCGCCAGCAGTGAAAACGACATGGGCTACGAGCAGTACTTC. Encoded protein: CASSENDMGYEQYF.

This clonotype occurred many times. The rearrangement uses TRBV24-1 and TRBJ1-2, with TRBD1 matching 7 bases. The CDR3 runs to 16 residues. V gave up 4 bases and J gave up 5 bases; unmatched junction bases: 12. Germline V CDR1 and CDR2: KGHDR, SFDVKD. This chain's CDR3 is CATSDPSTGREYGYTF. The CDR3 bases are TGTGCCACCAGTGACCCCTCGACAGGGCGGGAATATGGCTACACCTTC.

The V and J genes are TRBV12-3 or TRBV12-4 and TRBJ2-2; 8 nucleotides agree with TRBD2. V was pared by 8 bases and J by 1 base, with 6 bases of the junction left unmatched. The CDR3 spans 15 residues. CDR3 nucleotide sequence: TGTGCCAGCTTACCGGGACTAGTGAACACCGGGGAGCTGTTTTTT. Translation: CASLPGLVNTGELFF.

The chain uses TRBV30 and TRBJ2-7, with 7 bases identical to TRBD1. V shed 5 bases, J shed 3 bases, and the junction held 10 bases outside the gene matches. The length of the CDR3 is 14 residues. Germline V gives CDR1 GTSNPN, CDR2 SVGIG (reference sequence). The CDR3 nucleotides are TGTGCCTGGGCACCGGGACAGATGTACTACGAGCAGTACTTC. Translation gives CAWAPGQMYYEQYF. The variable domain in full, with the rest retrieved from reference TRBV30 and TRBJ2-7, is SQTIHQWPATLVQPVGSPLSLECTVEGTSNPNLYWYRQAAGRGLQLLFYSVGIGQISSEVPQNLSASRPQDRQFILSSKKLLLSDSGFYLCAWAPGQMYYEQYFGPGTRLTVT.

This clonotype was found a few times. The chain joins TRBV7-6 to TRBJ1-1; a weak D match, TRBD1 (5 bases). V lost 5 bases and J lost 2, with 15 bases in between. The germline V gene encodes CDR1 SGHVS and CDR2 FNYEAQ. The CDR3 sequence is 15 residues long. The CDR3 is CASSPWGGRNTEAFF. CDR3 in DNA: TGTGCCAGCAGCCCATGGGGGGGTCGCAACACTGAAGCTTTCTTT.

The chain is built from TRBV3-1 and TRBJ2-3, with 14 bases matching TRBD2. This CDR3 has 20 amino acids. Per germline, CDR1 LGHDT and CDR2 YNNKEL (reference sequence). J lost 2 bases, V lost 1 base, and 11 bases had no gene match. This chain's CDR3 is CASSQVTRTSGRLFTDTQYF. The CDR3 coding sequence is TGTGCCAGCAGCCAAGTAACGAGGACTAGCGGGAGGTTGTTCACAGATACGCAGTATTTT.

This chain uses TRBV29-1 with TRBJ2-2, with D perhaps given as TRBD1 or TRBD2 (6 bases each). The CDR3 runs to 15 residues. In germline, CDR1 is SQVTM, CDR2 ANQGSEA. V was cut by 4 bases and J by 3 bases, with 15 bases left in between. The CDR3 sequence is CSVGPGGYHTGELFF. CDR3 nucleotide sequence: TGCAGCGTTGGCCCCGGGGGCTATCACACCGGGGAGCTGTTTTTT.

Comments on this clonotype: A read error may be the cause here, since a much bigger clone is one base away. The gene calls are TRBV30 and TRBJ2-3, with D perhaps being TRBD1 or TRBD2 (7 bases each). The CDR3 totals 14 residues. Germline CDR1 reads GTSNPN; CDR2 reads SVGIG (reference sequence). For the CDR3, the DNA is TGTACCAGGGGGGACGGCGGGGGTACAGATACGCAGTATTTT. Its protein product is CTRGDGGGTDTQYF. The variable domain in full, with the rest retrieved from reference TRBV30 and TRBJ2-3, is SQTIHQWPATLVQPVGSPLSLECTVEGTSNPNLYWYRQAAGRGLQLLFYSVGIGQISSEVPQNLSASRPQDRQFILSSKKLLLSDSGFYLCTRGDGGGTDTQYFGPGTRLTVL.

This clonotype was seen many times. The V gene is TRBV28, the J gene TRBJ2-3; perhaps TRBD1 as D (7 bases). With 7 bases removed from V and 2 bases from J, the gap between germline ends came to 19 bases. Per germline, CDR1 MDHEN and CDR2 SYDVKM. This CDR3 is 16 amino acids long. Here the CDR3 DNA reads TGTGCCAGCACTCGTAGGGCAGGGGGGACCACAGATACGCAGTATTTT. Its protein is CASTRRAGGTTDTQYF.

There are many counts of this clonotype. The chain joins TRBV5-1 to TRBJ2-7; 7 nucleotides align to TRBD1. Germline trimming cut 0 bases from V and 4 bases from J; bases unmatched to any gene: 10. Germline values: CDR1 SGHRS, CDR2 YFSETQ. The CDR3 runs to 16 residues. The CDR3 sequence is CASSLDGQAPVYEQYF. DNA of the CDR3: TGCGCCAGCAGCTTGGATGGACAGGCCCCCGTATACGAGCAGTACTTC.

At least ten counts were recorded for this clonotype. The gene calls are TRBV18 and TRBJ2-5, with 7 positions matching TRBD1. V lost 8 bases and J lost 5; bases outside the gene matches: 11. The CDR3 consists of 14 residues. Germline V CDR1 and CDR2: KGHSH, LQKENI. CDR3 sequence reads: CASSPRQGQETQYF. As DNA, the CDR3 is TGTGCCAGCAGCCCCCGACAGGGCCAGGAGACCCAGTACTTC.

In the case of this clonotype: A much larger clone sits a single nucleotide away, making a read error possible. The chain employs TRBV5-1 and TRBJ2-1, with D perhaps given as TRBD1 or TRBD2 (5 bases each). Germline V CDR1 and CDR2: SGHRS, YFSETQ. The length of the CDR3 is 15 residues. DNA for the CDR3: TGCGCCGGCAGCTTGGTGGGGGACCCTTACAATGAGCAGTTCTTC. Amino acids: CAGSLVGDPYNEQFF.

This clonotype was seen at least ten times. The chain combines TRBV30 with TRBJ1-1; a possible D gene is TRBD1 (5 bases). Germline V lookup: CDR1 GTSNPN, CDR2 SVGIG (reference sequence). V was shortened by 5 bases and J by 0 bases, with 13 bases between the two germline ends. This CDR3 spans 14 amino acids. DNA for the CDR3: TGTGCCTGGGTAGGGGCAGGTATGAACACTGAAGCTTTCTTT. Amino acids: CAWVGAGMNTEAFF.

This clonotype was detected ten times or more. The rearrangement uses TRBV11-2 and TRBJ2-7; TRBD1 agrees at 9 bases. V lost 6 bases to trimming and J lost 3 bases; unmatched junction nucleotides: 15. The CDR3 is 17 residues long. CDR1 SGHAT and CDR2 FQNNGV come from the germline V gene. The CDR3, as DNA: TGTGCCAGCAGGAAATACAGGGGGCTGGGTACTGACTACGAGCAGTACTTC. This sequence encodes CASRKYRGLGTDYEQYF.

This clonotype occurred a few times. The gene calls are TRBV20-1 and TRBJ2-1; a possible D gene is TRBD1 (5 bases). The germline V and J ends were trimmed by 6 bases and 0 bases, with 15 bases remaining between them. The CDR3 is made up of 15 amino acids. The germline gives CDR1 DFQATT, CDR2 SNEGSKA (reference sequence). CDR3 residues: CSASKTGYSYNEQFF. The CDR3 DNA reads as TGCAGTGCCTCGAAAACAGGTTACTCCTACAATGAGCAGTTCTTC.

V gene TRBV6-1 combines with J gene TRBJ1-3; D perhaps matches TRBD1 (5 bases). There are 16 residues in the CDR3. Trimming cost V 7 bases and J 0 bases, with 16 bases left between them. Germline V lookup: CDR1 MNHNS, CDR2 SASEGT. The CDR3 here is CASNLAQGVSGNTIYF. The CDR3 DNA reads as TGTGCCAGCAATCTGGCACAAGGGGTCTCTGGAAACACCATATATTTT.

This chain uses TRBV27 with TRBJ2-2; the match to TRBD2 covers 10 bases. This CDR3 is 14 amino acids long. Trimming at V came to 5 bases and at J to 7 bases, leaving 4 bases not matched to a gene. Germline V lookup: CDR1 MNHEY, CDR2 SMNVEV (reference sequence). The CDR3 DNA is TGTGCCAGCAGTATAGCGGGAGGCGTCGGGGAGCTGTTTTTT. It is translated as CASSIAGGVGELFF.

This clonotype was seen only a few times. Written as DNA, the CDR3 is TGCAGTGCTAGGGTAAACACTGAAGCTTTCTTT. Translated: CSARVNTEAFF. This rearrangement joins TRBV20-1 to TRBJ1-1; D call uncertain. CDR3 size: 11 residues. Per the germline V gene, CDR1 is DFQATT and CDR2 is SNEGSKA (reference sequence). V dropped 3 bases and J dropped 2 bases, with 4 bases sitting between them.

This clonotype has a handful of counts. The chain has TRBV11-2 and TRBJ1-1; unclear D gene. V was pared by 1 base and J by 0 bases, with 9 bases between. The CDR3 extends over 15 amino acids. Germline CDR1 reads SGHAT; CDR2 reads FQNNGV. This CDR3 is CASSLVSHLNTEAFF. The CDR3 DNA follows: TGTGCCAGCAGCTTAGTTAGCCACCTGAACACTGAAGCTTTCTTT.

This rearrangement joins TRBV12-3 or TRBV12-4 to TRBJ2-3, with D possibly TRBD2 on 6 matching bases. This CDR3 has 14 residues. The germline V and J ends were trimmed by 5 bases and 4 bases, with 13 bases remaining between them. The CDR3 sequence: CASSRGGTPDTQYF. Here the CDR3 DNA reads TGTGCCAGCAGTCGGGGCGGGACCCCAGATACGCAGTATTTT.

Remarks on this clonotype: Being one base from a much bigger clone, this may be a read error. This sequence joins TRBV2 and TRBJ1-1; D not resolved. Germline CDR1 SNHLY, CDR2 FYNNEI. Trimming removed 4 bases from V and 1 base from J, with 7 bases in between. The CDR3 length is 13 residues. CDR3 loop: CASSGRENTEAFF. The DNA of the CDR3 is TGTGCCAGCAGTGGAAGAGAGAACACTGAAGCTTTCTTT.